The TCR beta chain described here comes from a study of tissue T cells after allogeneic stem cell transplantation. General study points: Across patients, clones rarely overlapped, yet motif clusters were shared tissue-specifically.

With 2 bases removed from V and 3 bases from J, the gap between germline ends came to 4 bases. Germline V gene sequence: CDR1 SNHLY, CDR2 FYNGKV (reference sequence). The CDR3 is 12 residues long. Time point given: mouse harvest day 7 after allogeneic transplant. Mouse grafts combined 10^7 T-cell-depleted bone marrow cells with 10^6 splenic CD5+ T cells. TCRbeta CDR3 was sequenced at survey depth with template counts. TCRdb keeps only in-frame clones here, not all; method: immunoSEQ multiplex PCR. The sample holds 6,500 to 10,000 clones, approximately 46% seen once. A word on this clone: The target antigen is unknown. Mouse germline and gene names are used. The CDR3 goes on 1 residue after the read ends, and that part is filled in from the germline J gene.

The receptor was isolated from a female BALB/c mouse given C57BL/6 T cells with graft-versus-host disease after an allogeneic hematopoietic cell transplant. V and J are TRBV3 and TRBJ1-1, with D unresolved. Source material: gut tissue. The sequenced CDR3 bases are TGTGCCAGCAGCTTAAGGGACACAGAAGTCTTC. It encodes CASSLRDTEVF. The CDR3 in its entirety is CASSLRDTEVFF.